A selection of T cell receptor beta chains follows, all from one sample in a study of Ad26.COV2.S vaccination and SARS-CoV-2 variants. The repertoire was sequenced with immunoSEQ multiplex PCR; TCRdb's copy has only in-frame clones and lacks some. This sample carries 300,000 to 400,000 clones, about nine tenths of them seen once, and the ten largest clones take 3.4%. The specimen comprised peripheral blood, sampled in a trial of Ad26.COV2.S vaccine versus placebo. The receptors shown here come from a person between 18 and 60 years old who received the Ad26.COV2.S COVID-19 vaccine or a placebo. The CDR3 runs from the conserved cysteine through the conserved F or W. The D gene is left open where the match is weak. Where a row states a size, it is once, few, many or the class of an expanded clone; other rows omit it.

CDR3nt	CDR3aa	abundance	v_gene	d_gene	j_gene
TGTGCCAGCAGCGTGGACTCGTCTTTCCATGGGGCTCAAAGGGCCCAGTACTTC	CASSVDSSFHGAQRAQYF	-	TRBV7-2	-	TRBJ2-5
TGTGCCAGCAGAAACACCGGGGAGCTGTTTTTT	CASRNTGELFF	few	TRBV19	-	TRBJ2-2
TGCGCCAGCAGTGAGCGTGGACTAGCGGGGGGTAGCACAGATACGCAGTATTTT	CASSERGLAGGSTDTQYF	-	TRBV10-1	TRBD2	TRBJ2-3
TGCGCCAGCAGCCGCGGGACAGGGGAAGCTTTCTTT	CASSRGTGEAFF	-	TRBV4-1	TRBD1	TRBJ1-1
TGTGCCAGTAGTATTAGGGAGGGCTCCTACGAGCAGTACTTC	CASSIREGSYEQYF	-	TRBV19	TRBD2	TRBJ2-7
TGTGCCTGGAGATCGACAGAAAATCAGCCCCAGCATTTT	CAWRSTENQPQHF	-	TRBV30	-	TRBJ1-5
TGCGCCAGCAGCCAAGTACTAAGGACAGGGGGGAACACTGAAGCTTTCTTT	CASSQVLRTGGNTEAFF	-	TRBV4-3	TRBD1	TRBJ1-1
TGTGCCAGCAGTTCAGGGAGGGGCGGCTATGGCTACACCTTC	CASSSGRGGYGYTF	-	TRBV6-5	-	TRBJ1-2
TGTGCCAGCAGCTTCGATAGGGTGAACACTGAAGCTTTCTTT	CASSFDRVNTEAFF	-	TRBV7-2	-	TRBJ1-1
TGCAGCGCGGACAGGGCGAACACCGGGGAGCTGTTTTTT	CSADRANTGELFF	-	TRBV29-1	TRBD1	TRBJ2-2
TGTGCCAGCAGCGTAGTGGCAGGGCATAACACAAACGAGCAGTTCTTC	CASSVVAGHNTNEQFF	once	TRBV9	-	TRBJ2-1
TGTGCCACCAGCAGAGCCAGCCTAGGACCCGAGCAGTACTTC	CATSRASLGPEQYF	once	TRBV15	-	TRBJ2-7
TGTGCCAGCAGCTACGACTGGAGGAACTATGGCTACACCTTC	CASSYDWRNYGYTF	-	TRBV27	-	TRBJ1-2
TGTGCCAGTAGTATAGCCCCAATACGGTATGGCTACACCTTC	CASSIAPIRYGYTF	-	TRBV19	-	TRBJ1-2
TGCGCCAGCAGCCAAGCAATAGGGCGGGAGACCCAGTACTTC	CASSQAIGRETQYF	-	TRBV4-1	-	TRBJ2-5
TGTGCCACCAGCAGAGGAATGGGGTCGGTAGAGACCCAGTACTTC	CATSRGMGSVETQYF	-	TRBV15	-	TRBJ2-5
TGTGCCAGCAGTTACTCGTCTTCGGAAAAACTGTTTTTT	CASSYSSSEKLFF	-	TRBV6-5	-	TRBJ1-4
TGTGCCAGCAGTCCGACAGGTAGGGACGAGCAGTACTTC	CASSPTGRDEQYF	once	TRBV27	-	TRBJ2-7
TGCGCCAGCAGCAGGACAGGGGCTGGGTACGAGCAGTACTTC	CASSRTGAGYEQYF	-	TRBV5-1	TRBD1	TRBJ2-7
TGCGCCAGCAGCTTCCCGCGGGGGGGCACCGGGGAGCTGTTTTTT	CASSFPRGGTGELFF	-	TRBV5-1	TRBD2	TRBJ2-2
TGTGCCAGCAGGGGACAGGGGGATCAGCCCCAGCATTTT	CASRGQGDQPQHF	once	TRBV2	TRBD1	TRBJ1-5
TGCGCCAGCAGCCAAGATAGCGGTAATCAGCCCCAGCATTTT	CASSQDSGNQPQHF	-	TRBV4-1	-	TRBJ1-5
TGTGCCAGCACCCCTACCTCGAACACCGGGGAGCTGTTTTTT	CASTPTSNTGELFF	few	TRBV11-1	-	TRBJ2-2
TGTGCCAGTATAATTGGGACTGAAGCTTTCTTT	CASIIGTEAFF	-	TRBV19	-	TRBJ1-1
TGTGCCACCAGTGACACGGGACAGGGCAACACCGGGGAGCTGTTTTTT	CATSDTGQGNTGELFF	-	TRBV24-1	TRBD1	TRBJ2-2
TGTGCCAGCATAGGGGGACCCCAGGGGGAGCAGTACTTC	CASIGGPQGEQYF	-	TRBV2	-	TRBJ2-7
TGTGCCAGCAGCCTGGGCGATCTACTGTTTTTT	CASSLGDLLFF	-	TRBV3-1/TRBV3-2	-	TRBJ1-4
TGTGCCAGCAGCTTGGCTCTCGCGGGGGCCCACAATGAGCAGTTCTTC	CASSLALAGAHNEQFF	-	TRBV5-6	-	TRBJ2-1
TGCAGCGCCGGGGACCCTGGAAACACCATATATTTT	CSAGDPGNTIYF	-	TRBV29-1	-	TRBJ1-3
TGTGCCAGCAGCTTAGACAGGGTAGGGAATCAGCCCCAGCATTTT	CASSLDRVGNQPQHF	-	TRBV11-2	-	TRBJ1-5
TGCAGCGTTTATGAGTACCCAGGGAGGAACACTGAAGCTTTCTTT	CSVYEYPGRNTEAFF	-	TRBV29-1	-	TRBJ1-1
TGTGCCAGCAGTTTAGCGGGGGCTATTCAAGAGACCCAGTACTTC	CASSLAGAIQETQYF	-	TRBV27	-	TRBJ2-5
TGTGCCAGCAGCCCCGTGGGTACGGGGGAGACCCAGTACTTC	CASSPVGTGETQYF	-	TRBV7-3	-	TRBJ2-5
TGTGCCAGCAGTGGCGGCCCCTACGAGCAGTACTTC	CASSGGPYEQYF	-	TRBV2	-	TRBJ2-7
TGTGCCAGCAGCTCGGACAGTACGAATGGCTACACCTTC	CASSSDSTNGYTF	-	TRBV12-3/TRBV12-4	-	TRBJ1-2
TGTGCCAGCAGCCACCCCGCCAGGGTTCCTAATGAAAAACTGTTTTTT	CASSHPARVPNEKLFF	-	TRBV11-2	-	TRBJ1-4
TGTGCCAGCGCTCCGGACAGGGGAAATGATCAGCCCCAGCATTTT	CASAPDRGNDQPQHF	-	TRBV21-1	-	TRBJ1-5
TGTGCCAGCAGTTTCGGGACAGGTGACACCGGGGAGCTGTTTTTT	CASSFGTGDTGELFF	-	TRBV6-2/TRBV6-3	TRBD1	TRBJ2-2
TGTGCCAGCAGCTTCGTCCCGGGGTTTGACACTGAAGCTTTCTTT	CASSFVPGFDTEAFF	-	TRBV7-8	-	TRBJ1-1
TGTGCCAGCAGCGTAGCCGCCGTGGGGGATTTGGACTATGGCTACACCTTC	CASSVAAVGDLDYGYTF	-	TRBV9	-	TRBJ1-2
TGTGCCAGCAGCCCGACAGGGGGCAAGCAGTACTTC	CASSPTGGKQYF	-	TRBV7-8	TRBD1	TRBJ2-7
TGTGCCAGCAGCCGGGGGGGGAATACGCAGTATTTT	CASSRGGNTQYF	-	TRBV14	TRBD2	TRBJ2-3
TGTGCCAGCAGCCGGGGCATGAACACTGAAGCTTTCTTT	CASSRGMNTEAFF	-	TRBV3-1/TRBV3-2	-	TRBJ1-1
TGTGCCAGCTCGGGACAGGGGAGCTCTGGAAACACCATATATTTT	CASSGQGSSGNTIYF	few	TRBV18	TRBD1	TRBJ1-3
TGTGCCAGCCGGGAGGACAGGGGGCGAGGGCCCCAGCATTTT	CASREDRGRGPQHF	-	TRBV6-4	TRBD1	TRBJ1-5
TGTGCCAGCAGTTACTCGGCAGGGACCCCAGGGCAGTTCTTC	CASSYSAGTPGQFF	-	TRBV6-5	-	TRBJ2-1
TGCGCCAGCAGCTTGACCACTTTCCGGGACCCAGGGGATACACCAAACTCGAACACTGAAGCTTTCTTT	CASSLTTFRDPGDTPNSNTEAFF	-	TRBV5-1	-	TRBJ1-1
TGCGCCAGCAGCTTGGCCGGGGACAGTAGCACAGATACGCAGTATTTT	CASSLAGDSSTDTQYF	-	TRBV5-1	TRBD1	TRBJ2-3
TGTGCCAGCAGGGGACAGGGGAATCAGCCCCAGCATTTT	CASRGQGNQPQHF	-	TRBV2	TRBD1	TRBJ1-5